The table lists the clone carrying this T cell receptor beta chain with a few counts. Its specificity is unknown. This record comes from a study of T-cell reconstitution after alpha-beta-depleted transplantation in children. Study results and limitations: Alpha-beta T cells present about two months after transplant were reported to originate from several hundred expanded graft clones. Newly produced T cells mostly accounted for T-cell counts and diversity one year post-transplant. Several patients had high TCRbeta diversity at day 60; it came from surviving recipient T cells and thymic progenitors.

Per germline, CDR1 DFQATT and CDR2 SNEGSKA (reference sequence). The germline V and J ends were trimmed by 2 bases and 3 bases, with 20 bases remaining between them. The CDR3 is 16 residues long. Preparation of the TCRbeta library used unique molecular identifiers. TCRdb reprocessed the PCR reads with MiXCR, giving one entry per CDR3 protein. The sample records 300,000 to 400,000 distinct CDR3 sequences, around 16% being singletons. The sequences come from PBMCs, mostly from graft donor cells, collected 360 days after TCRalphabeta/CD19-depleted stem cell transplant. This chain joins TRBV20-1 and TRBJ2-7; tentative D call: TRBD1 (6 bases). The clonotype comes from a male patient between 2 and 15 years old who had a stem cell transplant for acute lymphoblastic leukemia, so the T cells may come from the graft donor. The CDR3 is CSARQDRNDGDYEQYF. The CDR3, as DNA: TGCAGTGCTAGACAGGACAGAAATGATGGCGACTACGAGCAGTACTTC.